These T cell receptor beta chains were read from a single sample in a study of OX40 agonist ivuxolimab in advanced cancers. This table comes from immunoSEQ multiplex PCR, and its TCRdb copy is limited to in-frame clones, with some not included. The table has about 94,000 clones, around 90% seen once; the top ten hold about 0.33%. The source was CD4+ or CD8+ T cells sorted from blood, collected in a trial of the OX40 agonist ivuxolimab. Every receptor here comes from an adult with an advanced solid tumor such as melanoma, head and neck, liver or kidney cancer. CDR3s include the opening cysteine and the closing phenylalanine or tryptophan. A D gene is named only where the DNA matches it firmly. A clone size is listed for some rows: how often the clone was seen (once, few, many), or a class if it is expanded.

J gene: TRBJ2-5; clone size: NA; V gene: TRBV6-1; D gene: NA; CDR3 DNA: TGTGCCAGCAGTGATATGAAGGAGACCCAGTACTTC; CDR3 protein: CASSDMKETQYF
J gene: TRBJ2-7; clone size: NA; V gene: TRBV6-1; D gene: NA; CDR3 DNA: TGTGCCAGCAGTGACGGACGCGAGCAGTACTTC; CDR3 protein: CASSDGREQYF
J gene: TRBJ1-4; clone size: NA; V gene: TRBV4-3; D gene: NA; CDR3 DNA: TGCGCCAGCAGCCAAGGACCGAGAACTAATGAAAAACTGTTTTTT; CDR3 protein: CASSQGPRTNEKLFF
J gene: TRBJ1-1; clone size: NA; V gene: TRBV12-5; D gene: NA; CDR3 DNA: TGTGCTAGTGGTTTAGGCGTTGGAGGGGGCACTGAAGCTTTCTTT; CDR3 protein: CASGLGVGGGTEAFF
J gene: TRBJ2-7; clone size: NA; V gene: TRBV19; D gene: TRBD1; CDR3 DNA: TGTGCCAGTAGTCCCACCGGGACAGGGGGCGCAGGGCAGTACTTC; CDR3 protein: CASSPTGTGGAGQYF
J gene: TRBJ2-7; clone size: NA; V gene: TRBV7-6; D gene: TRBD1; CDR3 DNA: TGTGCCAGCAGCTTGGGACAGGGTATGTGGGAGCAGTACTTC; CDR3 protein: CASSLGQGMWEQYF
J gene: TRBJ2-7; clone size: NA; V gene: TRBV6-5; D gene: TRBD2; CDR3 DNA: TGTGCCAGCAGCCGCTCCGGCGGGGGGGTATACGAGCAGTACTTC; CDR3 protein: CASSRSGGGVYEQYF
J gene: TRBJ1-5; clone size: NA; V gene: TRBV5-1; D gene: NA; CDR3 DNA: TGCGCCAGCAGCCCGGAGGTAGACCAGCCCCAGCATTTT; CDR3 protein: CASSPEVDQPQHF
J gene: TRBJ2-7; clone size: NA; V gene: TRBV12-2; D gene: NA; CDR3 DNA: TGTGCAAGTCGCTTTCCCCCTGTCGAGGGGGCCGTCTCCTACGAGCAGTACTTC; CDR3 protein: CASRFPPVEGAVSYEQYF
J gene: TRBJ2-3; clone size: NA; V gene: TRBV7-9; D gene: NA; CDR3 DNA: TGTGCCAGCAGCTTTGTGGGTCCAGATACGCAGTATTTT; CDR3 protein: CASSFVGPDTQYF
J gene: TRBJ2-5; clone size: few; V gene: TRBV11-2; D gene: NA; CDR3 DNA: TGTGCCAGCAGCTTACGGGGAACGGCGCAAGAGACCCAGTACTTC; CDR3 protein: CASSLRGTAQETQYF
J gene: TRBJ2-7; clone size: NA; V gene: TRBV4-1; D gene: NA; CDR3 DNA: TGCGCCAGCAGCCAAACCCGCAGAGGCCTCTTGTCCTCCGAGCAGTACTTC; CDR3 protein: CASSQTRRGLLSSEQYF
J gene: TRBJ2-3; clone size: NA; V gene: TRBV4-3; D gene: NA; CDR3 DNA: TGCGCCAGCAGCCTGGGGACCGCAGATACGCAGTATTTT; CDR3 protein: CASSLGTADTQYF
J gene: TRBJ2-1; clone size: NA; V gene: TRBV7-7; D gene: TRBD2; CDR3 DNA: TGTGCTAGCAGCCCGGGGACTAGAAGCAATGAGCAGTTCTTC; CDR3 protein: CASSPGTRSNEQFF
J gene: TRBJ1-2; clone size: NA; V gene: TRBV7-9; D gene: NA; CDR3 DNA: TGTGCCAGCAGCCCCCGGGATAAAGATCCTCCTCAGGGTGGCTACACCTTC; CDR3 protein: CASSPRDKDPPQGGYTF
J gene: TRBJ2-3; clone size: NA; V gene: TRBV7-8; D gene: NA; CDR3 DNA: TGTGCCAGCAGCTGGAGGGGGGGGGCCTACACAGATACGCAGTATTTT; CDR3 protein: CASSWRGGAYTDTQYF
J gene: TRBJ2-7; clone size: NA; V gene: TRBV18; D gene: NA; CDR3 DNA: TGTGCCAGCTCACCAAGCAGCGGTGAGCAGTACTTC; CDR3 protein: CASSPSSGEQYF
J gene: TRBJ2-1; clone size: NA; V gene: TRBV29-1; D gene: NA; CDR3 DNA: TGCAGCTTTGGCTCCTACAATGAGCAGTTCTTC; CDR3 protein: CSFGSYNEQFF
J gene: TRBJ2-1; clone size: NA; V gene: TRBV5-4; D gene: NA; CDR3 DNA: TGTGCCAGCAGGGAACAGGGGAGGAGGTCCTACAATGAGCAGTTCTTC; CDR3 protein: CASREQGRRSYNEQFF
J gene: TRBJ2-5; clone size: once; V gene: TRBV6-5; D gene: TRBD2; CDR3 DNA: TGTGCCAGCATAAGACTGACTAGCGGGATCGAGACCCAGTACTTC; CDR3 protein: CASIRLTSGIETQYF
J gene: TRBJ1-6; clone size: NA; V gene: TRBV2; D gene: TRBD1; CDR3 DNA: TGTGCCAGCGCAGACAGGGAGAATTCACCCCTCCACTTT; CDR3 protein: CASADRENSPLHF
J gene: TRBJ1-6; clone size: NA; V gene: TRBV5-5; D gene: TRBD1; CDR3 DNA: TGTGCCAGCAGCTTGCTTTCGGGTCAGGGGGCTTATAATTCACCCCTCCACTTT; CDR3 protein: CASSLLSGQGAYNSPLHF
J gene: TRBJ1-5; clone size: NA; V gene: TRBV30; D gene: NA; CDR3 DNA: TGTGCCTGGAGTGTAGGGCAGCATCAGCCCCAGCATTTT; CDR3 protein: CAWSVGQHQPQHF
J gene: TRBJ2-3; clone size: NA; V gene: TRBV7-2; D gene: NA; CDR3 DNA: TGTGCCAGCAGCTTAGCAGATACGCAGTATTTT; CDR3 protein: CASSLADTQYF
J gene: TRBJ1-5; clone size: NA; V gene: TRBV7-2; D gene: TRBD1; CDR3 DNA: TGTGCCAGCAGCTCAGGGGGGTGGAATCAGCCCCAGCATTTT; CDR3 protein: CASSSGGWNQPQHF
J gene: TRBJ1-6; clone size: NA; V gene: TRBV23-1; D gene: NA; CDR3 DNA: TGCGCCAGCAGTCAATCGAAGGAAAGCTCCTATAATTCACCCCTCCACTTT; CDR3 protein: CASSQSKESSYNSPLHF
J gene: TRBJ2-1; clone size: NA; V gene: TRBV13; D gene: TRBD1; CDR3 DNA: TGTGCCAGCAGCCTATACAGGGGGACCTACAATGAGCAGTTCTTC; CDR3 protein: CASSLYRGTYNEQFF
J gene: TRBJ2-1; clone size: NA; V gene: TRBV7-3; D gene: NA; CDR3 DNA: TGTGCCAGCAGCTTCAATGGGGGCACGGGCAATGAGCAGTTCTTC; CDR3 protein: CASSFNGGTGNEQFF
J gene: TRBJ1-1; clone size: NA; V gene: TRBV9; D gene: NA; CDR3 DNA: TGTGCCAGCAGCGCTCCCCCCGGGTCCCGGGGGGACACTGAAGCTTTCTTT; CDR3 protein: CASSAPPGSRGDTEAFF
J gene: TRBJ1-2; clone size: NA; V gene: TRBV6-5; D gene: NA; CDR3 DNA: TGTGCCAGCACTCTTGACGGCCGATCTGTCGACGGCTACACCTTC; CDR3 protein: CASTLDGRSVDGYTF
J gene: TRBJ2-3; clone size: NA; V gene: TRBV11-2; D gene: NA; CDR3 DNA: TGTGCCAGCAGCTTAGATACCCCACCAGGGTGGGGCACAGATACGCAGTATTTT; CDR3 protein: CASSLDTPPGWGTDTQYF
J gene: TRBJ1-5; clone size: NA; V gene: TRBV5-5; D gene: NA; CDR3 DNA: TGTGCCAGCAGCTTGGGTGGGGGGGGTCAGCCCCAGCATTTT; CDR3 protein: CASSLGGGGQPQHF
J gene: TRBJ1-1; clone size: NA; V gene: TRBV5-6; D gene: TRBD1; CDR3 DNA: TGTGCCAGCAGCTTGTGGGACAGGGCGGCTTTCTTT; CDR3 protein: CASSLWDRAAFF
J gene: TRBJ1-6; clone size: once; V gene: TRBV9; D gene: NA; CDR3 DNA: TGTGCCAGCAGCGTAGACGGTCCCGAGGGCTCCTATAATTCACCCCTCCACTTT; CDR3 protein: CASSVDGPEGSYNSPLHF
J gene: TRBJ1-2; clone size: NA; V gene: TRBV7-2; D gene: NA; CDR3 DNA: TGTGCCAGCAGCTTACCCGGGGGGAAGAGTGGCTACACCTTC; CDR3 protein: CASSLPGGKSGYTF
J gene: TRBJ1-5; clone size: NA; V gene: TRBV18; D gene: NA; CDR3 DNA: TGTGCCAGCTCACTCACAATACGTAATAGCAATCAGCCCCAGCATTTT; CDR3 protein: CASSLTIRNSNQPQHF
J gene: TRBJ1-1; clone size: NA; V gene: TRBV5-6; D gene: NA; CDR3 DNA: TGTGCCAGCAGTTTAGGGCCGGCAGGAAACACTGAAGCTTTCTTT; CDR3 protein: CASSLGPAGNTEAFF
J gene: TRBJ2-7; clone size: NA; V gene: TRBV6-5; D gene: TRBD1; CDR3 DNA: TGTGCCAGCAGCTATACGGGACAGGGTCGGCACGAGCAGTACTTC; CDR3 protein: CASSYTGQGRHEQYF
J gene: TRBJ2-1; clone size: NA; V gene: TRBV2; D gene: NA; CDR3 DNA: TGTGCCAGCGCCACCCCTCTGAAGGAGCAGTTCTTC; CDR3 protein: CASATPLKEQFF
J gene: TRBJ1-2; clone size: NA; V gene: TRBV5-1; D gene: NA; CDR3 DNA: TGCGCCAGCAGCTTGGTAATCGGTTTAGGGGGTCAAAGGAAATTCGAGTATGGCTACACCTTC; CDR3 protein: CASSLVIGLGGQRKFEYGYTF
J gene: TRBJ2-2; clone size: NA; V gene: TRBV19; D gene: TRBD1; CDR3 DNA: TGTGCCAGTAGTGTACAGGGGGCAGCCGGGGAGCTGTTTTTT; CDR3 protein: CASSVQGAAGELFF
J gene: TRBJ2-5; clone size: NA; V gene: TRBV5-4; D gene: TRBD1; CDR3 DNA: TGTGCCAGCAGTCCCATGGGGGACAGCCCCCAAGAGACCCAGTACTTC; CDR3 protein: CASSPMGDSPQETQYF
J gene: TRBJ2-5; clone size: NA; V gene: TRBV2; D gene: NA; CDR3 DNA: TGTGCCAGCTTTCGGGACAAAGGGGGGGAGACCCAGTACTTC; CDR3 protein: CASFRDKGGETQYF
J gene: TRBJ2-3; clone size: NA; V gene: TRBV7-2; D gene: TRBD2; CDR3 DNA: TGTGCCAGCAGCTTATACCTAGCGGGGCGCCCGGGCACAGATACGCAGTATTTT; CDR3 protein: CASSLYLAGRPGTDTQYF